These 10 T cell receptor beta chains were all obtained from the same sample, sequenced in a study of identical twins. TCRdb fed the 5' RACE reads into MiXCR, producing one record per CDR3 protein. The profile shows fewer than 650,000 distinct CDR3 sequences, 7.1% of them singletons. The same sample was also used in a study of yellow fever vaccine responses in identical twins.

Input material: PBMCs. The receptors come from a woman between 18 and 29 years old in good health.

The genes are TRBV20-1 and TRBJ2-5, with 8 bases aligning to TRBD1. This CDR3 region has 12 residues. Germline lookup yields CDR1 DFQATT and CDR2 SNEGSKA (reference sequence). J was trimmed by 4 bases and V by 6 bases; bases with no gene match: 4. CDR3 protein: CSATGGAETQYF. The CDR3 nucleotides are TGCAGTGCCACAGGGGGAGCAGAGACCCAGTACTTC.

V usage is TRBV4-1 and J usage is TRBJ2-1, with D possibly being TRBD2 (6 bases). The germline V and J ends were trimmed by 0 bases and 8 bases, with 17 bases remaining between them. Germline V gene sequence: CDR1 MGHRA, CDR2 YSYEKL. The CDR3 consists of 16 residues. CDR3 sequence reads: CASSQEIWGDGDEQFF. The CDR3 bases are TGCGCCAGCAGCCAAGAAATTTGGGGGGATGGGGATGAGCAGTTCTTC.

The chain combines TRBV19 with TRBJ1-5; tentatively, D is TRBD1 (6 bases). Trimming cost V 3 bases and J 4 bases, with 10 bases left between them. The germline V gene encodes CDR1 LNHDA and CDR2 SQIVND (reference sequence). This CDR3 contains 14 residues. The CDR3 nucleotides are TGTGCCAGTAGTATCGAACAGGGAAATCAGCCCCAGCATTTT. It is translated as CASSIEQGNQPQHF.

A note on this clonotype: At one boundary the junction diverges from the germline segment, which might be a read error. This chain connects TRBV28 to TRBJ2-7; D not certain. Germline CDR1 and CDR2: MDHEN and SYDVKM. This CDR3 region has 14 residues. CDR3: CDSSLAPLSYEQYF. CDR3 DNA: TGTGACAGCAGTTTAGCCCCCCTCTCCTACGAGCAGTACTTC.

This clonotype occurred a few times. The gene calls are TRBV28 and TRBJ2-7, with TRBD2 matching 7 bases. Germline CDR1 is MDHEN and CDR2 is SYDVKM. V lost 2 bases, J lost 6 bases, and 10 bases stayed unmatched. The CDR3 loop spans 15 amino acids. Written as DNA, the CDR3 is TGTGCCAGCAGTTTAGGGGGGGGTTCTGGCTTCGAGCAGTACTTC. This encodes CASSLGGGSGFEQYF.

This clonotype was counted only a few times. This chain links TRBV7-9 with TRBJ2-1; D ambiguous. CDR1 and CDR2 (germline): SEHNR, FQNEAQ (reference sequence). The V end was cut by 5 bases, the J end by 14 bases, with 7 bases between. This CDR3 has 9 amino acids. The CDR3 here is CASSPEEFF. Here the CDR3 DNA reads TGTGCCAGCAGCCCCGAGGAGTTCTTC.

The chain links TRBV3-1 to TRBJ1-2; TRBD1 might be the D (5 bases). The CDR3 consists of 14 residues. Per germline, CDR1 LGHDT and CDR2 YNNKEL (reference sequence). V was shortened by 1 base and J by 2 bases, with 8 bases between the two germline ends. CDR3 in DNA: TGTGCCAGCAGCCAAGTGACAGCGAACTATGGCTACACCTTC. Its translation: CASSQVTANYGYTF.

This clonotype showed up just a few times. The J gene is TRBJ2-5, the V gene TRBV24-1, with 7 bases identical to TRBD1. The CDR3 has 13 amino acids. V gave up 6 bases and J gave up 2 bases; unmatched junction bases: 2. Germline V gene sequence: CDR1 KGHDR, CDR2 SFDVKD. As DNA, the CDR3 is TGTGCCACCAGTAGGGGGCTTCAAGAGACCCAGTACTTC. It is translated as CATSRGLQETQYF.

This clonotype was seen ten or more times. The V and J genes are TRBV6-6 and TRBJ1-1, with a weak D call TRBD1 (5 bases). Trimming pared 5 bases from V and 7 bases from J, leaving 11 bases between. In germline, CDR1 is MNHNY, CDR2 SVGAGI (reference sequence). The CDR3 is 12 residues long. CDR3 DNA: TGTGCCAGCAGTGAGGGACGCCGTGAAGCTTTCTTT. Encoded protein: CASSEGRREAFF.

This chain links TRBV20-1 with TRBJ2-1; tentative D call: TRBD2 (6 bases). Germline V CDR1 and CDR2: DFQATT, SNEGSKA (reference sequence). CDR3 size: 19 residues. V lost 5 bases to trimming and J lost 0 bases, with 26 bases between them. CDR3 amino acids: CSARQSSYGTHSSYNEQFF. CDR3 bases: TGCAGTGCTCGACAGTCGAGTTACGGGACTCACAGCTCCTACAATGAGCAGTTCTTC.